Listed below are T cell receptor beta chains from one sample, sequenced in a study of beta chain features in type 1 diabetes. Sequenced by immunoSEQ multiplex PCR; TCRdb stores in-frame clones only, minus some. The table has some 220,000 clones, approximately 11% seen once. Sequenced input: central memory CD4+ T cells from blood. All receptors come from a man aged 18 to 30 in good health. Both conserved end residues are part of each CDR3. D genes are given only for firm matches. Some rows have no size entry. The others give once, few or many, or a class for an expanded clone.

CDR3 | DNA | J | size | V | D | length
CASSLTSGSGYEQYF | TGCGCCAGCAGCTTAACTAGCGGGAGTGGGTACGAGCAGTACTTC | TRBJ2-7 | many | TRBV5-1 | TRBD2 | 15
CAWSARLGPQHF | TGTGCCTGGAGTGCTCGCCTAGGGCCCCAGCATTTT | TRBJ1-5 | NA | TRBV30 | NA | 12
CASSLSSSGGNEQFF | TGTGCCAGCAGCTTGTCGTCTAGCGGGGGTAATGAGCAGTTCTTC | TRBJ2-1 | few | TRBV5-6 | TRBD2 | 15
CAWSGQGGYGYTF | TGTGCCTGGAGCGGACAGGGGGGCTATGGCTACACCTTC | TRBJ1-2 | many | TRBV30 | TRBD1 | 13
CAWEGGYTEAFF | TGTGCCTGGGAAGGGGGCTACACTGAAGCTTTCTTT | TRBJ1-1 | few | TRBV30 | TRBD1 | 12
CASSFTDTQYF | TGTGCCAGCTCATTCACAGATACGCAGTATTTT | TRBJ2-3 | many | TRBV18 | NA | 11
CASSPPSGSSYEQYF | TGTGCCAGCAGCCCCCCTAGCGGGAGCTCCTACGAGCAGTACTTC | TRBJ2-7 | few | TRBV7-9 | TRBD2 | 15
CAWSVRETQYF | TGTGCCTGGAGTGTACGAGAGACCCAGTACTTC | TRBJ2-5 | few | TRBV30 | NA | 11
CASSSSLEETQYF | TGTGCCAGCTCATCGTCACTAGAAGAGACCCAGTACTTC | TRBJ2-5 | NA | TRBV18 | NA | 13
CASRKQGSNQPQHF | TGCGCCAGCAGAAAACAGGGAAGCAATCAGCCCCAGCATTTT | TRBJ1-5 | NA | TRBV23-1 | NA | 14
CASSTGTSEITGELFF | TGCGCCAGCAGCACCGGGACTAGCGAGATCACCGGGGAGCTGTTTTTT | TRBJ2-2 | few | TRBV5-1 | TRBD2 | 16
CASSIRGLDTEAFF | TGTGCCAGCAGCATCAGGGGGCTGGACACTGAAGCTTTCTTT | TRBJ1-1 | few | TRBV7-9 | TRBD1 | 14
CSVERDRGTEQYF | TGCAGCGTTGAGCGGGACAGGGGAACCGAGCAGTACTTC | TRBJ2-7 | few | TRBV29-1 | TRBD1 | 13
CAWGGARETQYF | TGTGCCTGGGGGGGGGCGCGAGAGACCCAGTACTTC | TRBJ2-5 | NA | TRBV30 | NA | 12
CASSLIGTGEYNEQFF | TGTGCCAGCAGCTTAATTGGGACAGGGGAGTACAATGAGCAGTTCTTC | TRBJ2-1 | NA | TRBV7-8 | TRBD1 | 16
CASSQEGIASSYNEQFF | TGCGCCAGCAGCCAAGAAGGGATAGCGTCCTCCTACAATGAGCAGTTCTTC | TRBJ2-1 | NA | TRBV4-3 | NA | 17
CASSRVTTETQYF | TGTGCCAGCAGTCGGGTTACAACCGAGACCCAGTACTTC | TRBJ2-5 | many | TRBV7-9 | NA | 13
CASSPWGPPGGETQYF | TGTGCCAGCAGCCCGTGGGGCCCGCCGGGAGGGGAGACCCAGTACTTC | TRBJ2-5 | few | TRBV7-9 | TRBD2 | 16
CASSPSLAKNIQYF | TGTGCCAGCAGCCCCTCCCTAGCCAAAAACATTCAGTACTTC | TRBJ2-4 | few | TRBV7-2 | NA | 14
CASSQEWETQYF | TGTGCCAGCAGCCAAGAATGGGAGACCCAGTACTTC | TRBJ2-5 | many | TRBV14 | NA | 12
CASSRTGYYEQYF | TGTGCCAGCAGCCGAACAGGGTACTACGAGCAGTACTTC | TRBJ2-7 | NA | TRBV7-6 | NA | 13
CASSLRQGQETQYF | TGCGCCAGCAGCTTACGACAGGGGCAAGAGACCCAGTACTTC | TRBJ2-5 | NA | TRBV5-1 | TRBD1 | 14
CASSPPGFSNQPQHF | TGTGCCAGCTCACCACCGGGGTTTAGCAATCAGCCCCAGCATTTT | TRBJ1-5 | many | TRBV18 | NA | 15
CAWSPGTGLWNTEAFF | TGTGCCTGGAGCCCCGGGACAGGGCTTTGGAACACTGAAGCTTTCTTT | TRBJ1-1 | few | TRBV30 | TRBD1 | 16
CAWNPGLAGNEQYF | TGTGCCTGGAATCCGGGACTAGCGGGGAACGAGCAGTACTTC | TRBJ2-7 | NA | TRBV30 | TRBD2 | 14
CASSPTGLAEQYF | TGTGCCAGCTCACCAACAGGTTTGGCCGAGCAGTACTTC | TRBJ2-7 | few | TRBV18 | NA | 13